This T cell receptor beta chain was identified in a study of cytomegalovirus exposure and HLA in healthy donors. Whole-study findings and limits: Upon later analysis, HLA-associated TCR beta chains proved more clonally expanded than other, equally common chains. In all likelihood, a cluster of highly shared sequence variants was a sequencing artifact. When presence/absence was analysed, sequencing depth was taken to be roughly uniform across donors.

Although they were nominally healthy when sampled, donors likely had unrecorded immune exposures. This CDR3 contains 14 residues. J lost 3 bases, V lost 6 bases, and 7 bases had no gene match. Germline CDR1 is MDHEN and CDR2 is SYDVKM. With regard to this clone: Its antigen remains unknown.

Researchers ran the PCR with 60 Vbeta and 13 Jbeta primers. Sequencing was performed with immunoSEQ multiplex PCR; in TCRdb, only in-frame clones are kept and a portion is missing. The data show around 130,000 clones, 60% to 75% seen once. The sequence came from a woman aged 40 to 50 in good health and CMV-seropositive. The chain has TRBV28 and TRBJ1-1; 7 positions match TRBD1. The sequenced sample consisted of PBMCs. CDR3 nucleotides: TGTGCCAGCAGCCCCGGGACAGCCTACACTGAAGCTTTCTTT. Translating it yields CASSPGTAYTEAFF.